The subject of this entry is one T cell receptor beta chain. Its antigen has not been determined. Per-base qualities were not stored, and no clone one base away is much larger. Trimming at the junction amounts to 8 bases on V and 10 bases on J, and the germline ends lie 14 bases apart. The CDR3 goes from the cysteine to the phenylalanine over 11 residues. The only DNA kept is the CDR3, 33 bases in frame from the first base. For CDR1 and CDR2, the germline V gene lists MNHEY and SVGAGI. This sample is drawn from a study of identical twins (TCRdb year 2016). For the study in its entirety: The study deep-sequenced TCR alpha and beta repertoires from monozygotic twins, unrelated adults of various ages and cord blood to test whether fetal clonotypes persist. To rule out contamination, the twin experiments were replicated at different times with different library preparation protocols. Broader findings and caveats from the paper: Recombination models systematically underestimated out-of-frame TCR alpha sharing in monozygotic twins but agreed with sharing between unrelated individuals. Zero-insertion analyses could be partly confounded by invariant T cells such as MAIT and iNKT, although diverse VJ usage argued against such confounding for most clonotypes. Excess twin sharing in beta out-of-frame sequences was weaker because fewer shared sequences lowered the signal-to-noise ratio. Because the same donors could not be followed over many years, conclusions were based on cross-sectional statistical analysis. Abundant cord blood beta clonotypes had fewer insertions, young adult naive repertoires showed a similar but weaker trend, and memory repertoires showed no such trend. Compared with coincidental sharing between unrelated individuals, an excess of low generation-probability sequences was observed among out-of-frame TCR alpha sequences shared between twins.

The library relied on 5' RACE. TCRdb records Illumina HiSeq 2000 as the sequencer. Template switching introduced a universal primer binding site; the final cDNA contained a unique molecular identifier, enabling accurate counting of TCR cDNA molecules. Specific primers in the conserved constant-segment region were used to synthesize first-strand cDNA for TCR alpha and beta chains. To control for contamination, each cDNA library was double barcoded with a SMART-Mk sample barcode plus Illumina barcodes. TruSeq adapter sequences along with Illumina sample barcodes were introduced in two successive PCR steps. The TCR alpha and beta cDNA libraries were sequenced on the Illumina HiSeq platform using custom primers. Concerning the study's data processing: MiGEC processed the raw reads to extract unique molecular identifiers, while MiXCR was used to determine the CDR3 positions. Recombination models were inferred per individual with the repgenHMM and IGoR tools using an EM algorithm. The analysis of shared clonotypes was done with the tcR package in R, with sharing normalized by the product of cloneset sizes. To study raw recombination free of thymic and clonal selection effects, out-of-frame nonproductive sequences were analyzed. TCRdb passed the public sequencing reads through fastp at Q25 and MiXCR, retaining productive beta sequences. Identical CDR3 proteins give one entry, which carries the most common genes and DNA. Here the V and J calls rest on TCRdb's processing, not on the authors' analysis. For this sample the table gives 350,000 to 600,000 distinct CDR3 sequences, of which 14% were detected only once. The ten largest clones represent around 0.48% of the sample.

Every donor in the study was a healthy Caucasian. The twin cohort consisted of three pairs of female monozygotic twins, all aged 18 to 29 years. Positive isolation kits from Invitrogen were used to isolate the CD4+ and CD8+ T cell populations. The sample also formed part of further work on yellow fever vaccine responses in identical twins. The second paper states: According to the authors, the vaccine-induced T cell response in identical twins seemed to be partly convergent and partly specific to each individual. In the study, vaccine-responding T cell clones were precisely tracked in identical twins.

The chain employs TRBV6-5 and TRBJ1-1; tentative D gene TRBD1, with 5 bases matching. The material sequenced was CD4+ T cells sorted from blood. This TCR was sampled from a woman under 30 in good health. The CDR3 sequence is CASGRGGAAFF. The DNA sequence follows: TGTGCCAGCGGTCGGGGGGGTGCAGCTTTCTTT.